Sequencing of this T cell receptor (beta chain) was carried out in a study of CD8 T cells in ankylosing spondylitis. This clonotype occurred a few times. MiXCR, applied by TCRdb to the 5' RACE reads, yields one record per CDR3 protein. The sample has approximately 250,000 distinct CDR3 sequences, over 9.5% seen once. Germline CDR1 GTSNPN, CDR2 SVGIG (reference sequence). Trimming at V came to 5 bases and at J to 13 bases, leaving 10 bases not matched to a gene. This CDR3 spans 11 amino acids. The clonotype was recovered from a male donor with ankylosing spondylitis or in good health (not recorded which). The chain carries TRBV30 and TRBJ2-5; 7 nucleotides align to TRBD1. Sequences were obtained from blood, either unsorted or a sorted T cell fraction (not recorded which). The CDR3 DNA follows: TGTGCCTGGTACATCCGGGACAGTTGGTACTTC. Residues: CAWYIRDSWYF. The full variable domain, in which reference TRBV30 and TRBJ2-5 provide the parts outside the CDR3, is SQTIHQWPATLVQPVGSPLSLECTVEGTSNPNLYWYRQAAGRGLQLLFYSVGIGQISSEVPQNLSASRPQDRQFILSSKKLLLSDSGFYLCAWYIRDSWYFGPGTRLLVL.